These 7 T cell receptor beta chains came from one sample sequenced in a study of OX40 agonist ivuxolimab in advanced cancers. Clones were read by immunoSEQ multiplex PCR, and TCRdb kept only the in-frame ones, dropping some. Seen here are tens of thousands of clones, almost 95% observed once, and the top ten hold around 15%. The material sequenced was CD4+ or CD8+ T cells sorted from blood, taken in a trial of the OX40 agonist ivuxolimab. The receptors come from an adult with an advanced solid tumor such as melanoma, head and neck, liver or kidney cancer.

The rearrangement joins TRBV5-1 to TRBJ2-7, with D uncertain. The CDR3 spans 12 residues. The germline V gene has CDR1 SGHRS and CDR2 YFSETQ. Trimming stripped 3 bases from V and 3 bases from J, with 7 bases between. The CDR3 DNA sequence: TGCGCCAGCAGCTCGACCATCTACGAGCAGTACTTC. Translated: CASSSTIYEQYF.

The chain recombines TRBV9 with TRBJ2-1; 9 nucleotides line up with TRBD1. This CDR3 is 13 amino acids long. Per the germline V gene, CDR1 is SGDLS and CDR2 is YYNGEE. V shed 2 bases and J 8 bases; nucleotides not matched to a gene: 2. The CDR3 spells CASSVDRGHEQFF. The CDR3 nucleotides are TGTGCCAGCAGCGTGGACAGGGGTCATGAGCAGTTCTTC. Together with reference TRBV9 and TRBJ2-1, the CDR3 gives the full variable domain: DSGVTQTPKHLITATGQRVTLRCSPRSGDLSVYWYQQSLDQGLQFLIQYYNGEERAKGNILERFSAQQFPDLHSELNLSSLELGDSALYFCASSVDRGHEQFFGPGTRLTVL.

This clone was seen only once. The V and J genes are TRBV4-1 and TRBJ2-1; possible D gene TRBD1, 5 bases. The V gene lost 4 bases and the J gene lost 6 bases, with 16 bases spanning the gap. CDR3 size: 15 residues. In germline, CDR1 is MGHRA, CDR2 YSYEKL. The CDR3 coding sequence is TGCGCCAGCAGCCCTATACAGGTTCTCGGCAATGAGCAGTTCTTC. Translation: CASSPIQVLGNEQFF.

This rearrangement joins TRBV11-2 to TRBJ2-3; the D gene is possibly TRBD2 (5 bases). Germline lookup yields CDR1 SGHAT and CDR2 FQNNGV. This CDR3 contains 15 residues. Deletions cut 5 bases from V and 1 base from J, with 13 bases between. Here the CDR3 reads CASSLAARGTDTQYF. The CDR3 DNA follows: TGTGCCAGCAGCCTAGCAGCCAGAGGCACAGATACGCAGTATTTT.

The rearrangement links TRBV19 to TRBJ1-1, with 8 nucleotides matching TRBD1. CDR1 and CDR2 from the germline V gene are LNHDA and SQIVND (reference sequence). Trimming took 7 bases from V and 1 from J; bases not matched to a gene: 5. The CDR3 runs 14 residues. The CDR3 sequence is CASTRTGPNTEAFF. In DNA, the CDR3 is TGTGCCAGTACCCGGACAGGGCCGAACACTGAAGCTTTCTTT. The full variable domain, its missing parts supplied by reference TRBV19 and TRBJ1-1, is DGGITQSPKYLFRKEGQNVTLSCEQNLNHDAMYWYRQDPGQGLRLIYYSQIVNDFQKGDIAEGYSVSREKKESFPLTVTSAQKNPTAFYLCASTRTGPNTEAFFGQGTRLTVV.

This sequence joins TRBV27 and TRBJ2-3; D is undetermined. V was clipped by 4 bases and J by 4 bases, with 9 bases between them. The CDR3 extends over 13 amino acids. CDR1 MNHEY and CDR2 SMNVEV come from the germline V gene (reference sequence). CDR3 sequence reads: CASSWSTADTQYF. The CDR3 nucleotides read TGTGCCAGCAGTTGGAGTACGGCAGATACGCAGTATTTT.

The rearrangement links TRBV6-4 to TRBJ2-3; 7 bases map to TRBD2. J was trimmed by 2 bases and V by 2 bases; bases with no gene match: 4. The CDR3 sequence is 15 residues long. CDR1 MRHNA and CDR2 SNTAGT come from the germline V gene. CDR3 bases: TGTGCCAGCAGTGACCAAGCGGGGTCCACAGATACGCAGTATTTT. Protein sequence: CASSDQAGSTDTQYF.